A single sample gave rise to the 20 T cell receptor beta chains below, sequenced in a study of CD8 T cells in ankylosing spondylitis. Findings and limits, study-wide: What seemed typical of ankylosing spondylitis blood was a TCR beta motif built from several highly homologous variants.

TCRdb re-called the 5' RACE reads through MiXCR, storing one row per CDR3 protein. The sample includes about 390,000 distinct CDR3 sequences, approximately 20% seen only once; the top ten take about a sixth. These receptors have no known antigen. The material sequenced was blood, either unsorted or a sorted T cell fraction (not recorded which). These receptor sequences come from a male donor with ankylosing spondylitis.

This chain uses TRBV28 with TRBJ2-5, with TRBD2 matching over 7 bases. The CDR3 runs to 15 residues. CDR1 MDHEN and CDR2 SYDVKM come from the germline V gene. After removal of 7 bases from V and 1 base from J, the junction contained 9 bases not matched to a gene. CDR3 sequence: CASTERGGVQETQYF. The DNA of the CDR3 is TGTGCCAGCACCGAGCGGGGCGGTGTCCAAGAGACCCAGTACTTC.

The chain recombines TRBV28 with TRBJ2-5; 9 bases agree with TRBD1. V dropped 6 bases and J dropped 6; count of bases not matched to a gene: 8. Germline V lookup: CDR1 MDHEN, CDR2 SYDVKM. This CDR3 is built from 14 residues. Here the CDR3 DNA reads TGTGCCAGCAGCGACAGGGACAGGGCACAGACCCAGTACTTC. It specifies CASSDRDRAQTQYF. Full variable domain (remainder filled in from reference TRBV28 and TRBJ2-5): DVKVTQSSRYLVKRTGEKVFLECVQDMDHENMFWYRQDPGLGLRLIYFSYDVKMKEKGDIPEGYSVSREKKERFSLILESASTNQTSMYLCASSDRDRAQTQYFGPGTRLLVL.

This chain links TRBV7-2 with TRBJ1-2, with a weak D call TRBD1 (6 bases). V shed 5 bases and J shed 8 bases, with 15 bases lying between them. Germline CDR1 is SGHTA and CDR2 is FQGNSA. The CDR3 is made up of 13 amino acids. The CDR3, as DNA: TGTGCCAGCAGCCGGGACATCGGGGGAGGCTACACCTTC. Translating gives CASSRDIGGGYTF.

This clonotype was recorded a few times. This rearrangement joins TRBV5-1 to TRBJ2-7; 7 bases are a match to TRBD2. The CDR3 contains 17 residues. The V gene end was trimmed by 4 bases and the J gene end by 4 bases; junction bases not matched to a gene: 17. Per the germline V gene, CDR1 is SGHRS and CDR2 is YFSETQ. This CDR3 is CASSTGRWGEGLYEQYF. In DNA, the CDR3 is TGCGCCAGCAGCACGGGACGGTGGGGGGAGGGCCTATACGAGCAGTACTTC.

CDR3 loop: CSVLAGAKNIQYF. CDR3 sequence (DNA): TGCAGTGTACTAGCGGGAGCCAAAAACATTCAGTACTTC. V gene TRBV20-1 combines with J gene TRBJ2-4; 9 nucleotides align to TRBD2. CDR1 is DFQATT and CDR2 is SNEGSKA in the germline V gene (reference sequence). V shed 7 bases, J shed 0 bases, and the junction held 1 base outside the gene matches. The length of the CDR3 is 13 residues.

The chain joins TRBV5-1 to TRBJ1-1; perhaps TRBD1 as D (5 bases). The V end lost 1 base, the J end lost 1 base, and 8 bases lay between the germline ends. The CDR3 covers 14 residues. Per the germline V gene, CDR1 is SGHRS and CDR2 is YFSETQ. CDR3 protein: CASSLLGENTEAFF. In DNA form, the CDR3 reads TGCGCCAGCAGCTTGCTGGGGGAGAACACTGAAGCTTTCTTT.

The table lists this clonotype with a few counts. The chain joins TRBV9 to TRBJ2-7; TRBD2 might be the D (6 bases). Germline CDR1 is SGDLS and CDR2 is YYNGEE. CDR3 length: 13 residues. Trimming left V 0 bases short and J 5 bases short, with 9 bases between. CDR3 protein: CASSVDGGNEQYF. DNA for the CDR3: TGTGCCAGCAGCGTAGATGGAGGGAACGAGCAGTACTTC. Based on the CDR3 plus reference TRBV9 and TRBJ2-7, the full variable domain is DSGVTQTPKHLITATGQRVTLRCSPRSGDLSVYWYQQSLDQGLQFLIQYYNGEERAKGNILERFSAQQFPDLHSELNLSSLELGDSALYFCASSVDGGNEQYFGPGTRLTVT.

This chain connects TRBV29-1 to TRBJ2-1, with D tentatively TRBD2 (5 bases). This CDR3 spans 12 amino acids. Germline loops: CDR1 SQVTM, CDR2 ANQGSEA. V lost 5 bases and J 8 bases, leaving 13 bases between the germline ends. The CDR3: CSVWERVDEQFF. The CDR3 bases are TGCAGCGTTTGGGAGCGAGTCGATGAGCAGTTCTTC.

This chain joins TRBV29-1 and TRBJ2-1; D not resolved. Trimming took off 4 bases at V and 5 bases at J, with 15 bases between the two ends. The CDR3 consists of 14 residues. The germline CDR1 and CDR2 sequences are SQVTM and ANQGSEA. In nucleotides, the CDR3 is TGCAGCGTTGGGCCCCTAGGGTCCGACAATGAGCAGTTCTTC. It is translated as CSVGPLGSDNEQFF.

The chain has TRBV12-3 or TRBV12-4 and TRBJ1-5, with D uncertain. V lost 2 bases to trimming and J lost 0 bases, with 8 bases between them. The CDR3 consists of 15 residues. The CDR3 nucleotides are TGTGCCAGCAGTTTACACAGCCATAGCAATCAGCCCCAGCATTTT. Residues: CASSLHSHSNQPQHF.

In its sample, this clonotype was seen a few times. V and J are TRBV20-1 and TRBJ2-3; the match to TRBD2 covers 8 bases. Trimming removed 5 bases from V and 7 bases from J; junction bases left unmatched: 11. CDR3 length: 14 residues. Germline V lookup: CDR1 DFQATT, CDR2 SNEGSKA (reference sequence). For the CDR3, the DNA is TGCAGTGCTGGAAGTGACGGGAGGGCCTATACGCAGTATTTT. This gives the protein CSAGSDGRAYTQYF.

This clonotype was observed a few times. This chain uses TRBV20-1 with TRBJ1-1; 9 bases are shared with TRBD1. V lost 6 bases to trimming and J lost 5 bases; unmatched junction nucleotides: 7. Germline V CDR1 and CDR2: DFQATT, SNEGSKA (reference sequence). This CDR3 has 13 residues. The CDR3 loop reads CSAGDRAGTEAFF. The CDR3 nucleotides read TGCAGTGCAGGGGACAGGGCGGGAACTGAAGCTTTCTTT.

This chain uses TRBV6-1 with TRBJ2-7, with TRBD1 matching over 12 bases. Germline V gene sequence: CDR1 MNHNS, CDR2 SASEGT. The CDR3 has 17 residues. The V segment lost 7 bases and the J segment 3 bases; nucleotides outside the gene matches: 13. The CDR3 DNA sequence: TGTGCCAGCAAGAGAGGGACAGGGGGCCCGGAAGGCTACGAGCAGTACTTC. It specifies CASKRGTGGPEGYEQYF.

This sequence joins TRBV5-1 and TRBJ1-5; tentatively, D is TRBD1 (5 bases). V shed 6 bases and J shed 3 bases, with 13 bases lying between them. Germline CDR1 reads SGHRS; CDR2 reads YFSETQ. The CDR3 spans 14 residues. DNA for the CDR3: TGCGCCAGCAAGGGGCCGGGCGACAATCAGCCCCAGCATTTT. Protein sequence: CASKGPGDNQPQHF. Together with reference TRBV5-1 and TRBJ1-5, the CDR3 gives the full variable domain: KAGVTQTPRYLIKTRGQQVTLSCSPISGHRSVSWYQQTPGQGLQFLFEYFSETQRNKGNFPGRFSGRQFSNSRSEMNVSTLELGDSALYLCASKGPGDNQPQHFGDGTRLSIL.

In DNA, the CDR3 is TGCGCCAGCAGCTGGACCGGGACTAGGGGCTCAGATACGCAGTATTTT. Protein sequence: CASSWTGTRGSDTQYF. V usage is TRBV5-1 and J usage is TRBJ2-3, with 8 bases fitting TRBD2. The CDR3 is made up of 16 amino acids. The germline gives CDR1 SGHRS, CDR2 YFSETQ. Unmatched junction bases numbered 10, after V lost 3 bases and J lost 4 bases.

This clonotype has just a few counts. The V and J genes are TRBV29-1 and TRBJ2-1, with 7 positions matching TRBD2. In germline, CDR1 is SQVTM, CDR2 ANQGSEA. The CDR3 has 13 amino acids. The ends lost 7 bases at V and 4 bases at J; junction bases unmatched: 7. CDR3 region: CSASRTSYNEQFF. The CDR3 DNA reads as TGCAGCGCGAGCAGGACTAGTTACAATGAGCAGTTCTTC.

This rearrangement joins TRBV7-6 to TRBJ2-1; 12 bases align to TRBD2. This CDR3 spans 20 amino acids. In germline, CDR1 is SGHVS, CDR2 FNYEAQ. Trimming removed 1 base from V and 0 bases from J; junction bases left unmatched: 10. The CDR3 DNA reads TGTGCCAGCAGCTTAGGCGCTAGCGGGAGGGCCTACCTCTCCTACAATGAGCAGTTCTTC. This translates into CASSLGASGRAYLSYNEQFF.

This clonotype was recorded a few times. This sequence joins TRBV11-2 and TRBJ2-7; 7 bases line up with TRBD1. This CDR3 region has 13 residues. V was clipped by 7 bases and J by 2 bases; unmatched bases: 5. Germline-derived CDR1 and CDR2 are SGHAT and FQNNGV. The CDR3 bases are TGTGCCAGCACATGGGACAGAACCTACGAGCAGTACTTC. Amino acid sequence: CASTWDRTYEQYF. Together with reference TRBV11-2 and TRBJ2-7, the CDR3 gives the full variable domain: EAGVAQSPRYKIIEKRQSVAFWCNPISGHATLYWYQQILGQGPKLLIQFQNNGVVDDSQLPKDRFSAERLKGVDSTLKIQPAKLEDSAVYLCASTWDRTYEQYFGPGTRLTVT.

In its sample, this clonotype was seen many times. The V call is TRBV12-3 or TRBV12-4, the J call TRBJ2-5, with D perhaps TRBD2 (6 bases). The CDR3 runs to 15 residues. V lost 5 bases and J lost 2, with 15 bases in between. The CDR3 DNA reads TGTGCCAGCAGTCCCCCGGGGAGGCGGCAAGAGACCCAGTACTTC. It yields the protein CASSPPGRRQETQYF.

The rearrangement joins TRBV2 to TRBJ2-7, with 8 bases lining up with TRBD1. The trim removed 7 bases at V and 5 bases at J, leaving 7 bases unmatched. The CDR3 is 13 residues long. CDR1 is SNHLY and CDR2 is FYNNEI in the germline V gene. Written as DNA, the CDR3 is TGTGCCAGCACGCAGGGGGCGACCCACGAGCAGTACTTC. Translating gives CASTQGATHEQYF.